Reported below is one TCR beta chain. Antigen unknown. At one end, the junction sequence differs from germline, possibly due to a read error. This sample was taken from a study of tumor and adjacent non-tumor tissue in lung cancer. About the study: Patients were aged roughly 31 to 76, fewer than twelve men and a handful of women, stage I to III.

The library came from three nested PCR rounds adapted from ARM-PCR protocols. Using its own MiXCR run on the multiplex PCR reads, TCRdb lists one record per CDR3 protein. The table has 65,000 to 90,000 distinct CDR3 sequences, 55% to 70% seen once. This sample's RNA came from whole unsorted tissue. Study outcomes and limitations: Tumor repertoires had a smaller top 100 clone share than normal lung. Compared with tumor, normal lung showed significantly lower TCR diversity.

Germline V gives CDR1 MGHRA, CDR2 YSYEKL. The CDR3 sequence is 16 residues long. The TCR originated in a woman between 65 and 79 years old with non-small cell lung cancer. Sample: lung tumor tissue. V usage is TRBV4-1 and J usage is TRBJ2-5, with D perhaps assigned TRBD1 or TRBD2 (5 bases each). The CDR3 region has the DNA TGCGCCAGCAGCCAAGATACTTCAGGGATCGGGGAGATCCAGTACTTC. Translated: CASSQDTSGIGEIQYF.